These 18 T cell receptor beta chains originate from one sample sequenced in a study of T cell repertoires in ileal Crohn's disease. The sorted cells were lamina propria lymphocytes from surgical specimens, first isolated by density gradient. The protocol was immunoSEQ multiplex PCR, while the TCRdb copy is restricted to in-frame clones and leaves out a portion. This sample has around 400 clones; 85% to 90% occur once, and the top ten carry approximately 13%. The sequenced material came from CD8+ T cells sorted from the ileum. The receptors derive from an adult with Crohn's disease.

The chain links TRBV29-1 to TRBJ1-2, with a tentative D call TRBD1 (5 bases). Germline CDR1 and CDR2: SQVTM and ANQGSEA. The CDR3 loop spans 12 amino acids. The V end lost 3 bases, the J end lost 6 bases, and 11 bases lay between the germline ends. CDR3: CSVEAGLDGYTF. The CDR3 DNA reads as TGCAGCGTTGAGGCAGGGTTGGATGGCTACACCTTC.

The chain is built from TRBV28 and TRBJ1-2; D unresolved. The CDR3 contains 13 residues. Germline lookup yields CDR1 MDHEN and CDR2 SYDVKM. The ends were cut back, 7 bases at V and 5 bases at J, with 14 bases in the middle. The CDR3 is CASNSGFDYGYTF. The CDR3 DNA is TGTGCCAGCAATTCGGGATTCGATTATGGCTACACCTTC.

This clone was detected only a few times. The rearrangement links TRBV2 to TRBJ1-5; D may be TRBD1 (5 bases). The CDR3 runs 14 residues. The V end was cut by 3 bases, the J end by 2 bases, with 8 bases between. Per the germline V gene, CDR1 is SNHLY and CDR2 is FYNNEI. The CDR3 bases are TGTGCCAGCAGTGATCAGGGCGGCAATCAGCCCCAGCATTTT. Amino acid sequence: CASSDQGGNQPQHF. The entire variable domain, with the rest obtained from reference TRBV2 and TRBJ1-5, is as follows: EPEVTQTPSHQVTQMGQEVILRCVPISNHLYFYWYRQILGQKVEFLVSFYNNEISEKSEIFDDQFSVERPDGSNFTLKIRSTKLEDSAMYFCASSDQGGNQPQHFGDGTRLSIL.

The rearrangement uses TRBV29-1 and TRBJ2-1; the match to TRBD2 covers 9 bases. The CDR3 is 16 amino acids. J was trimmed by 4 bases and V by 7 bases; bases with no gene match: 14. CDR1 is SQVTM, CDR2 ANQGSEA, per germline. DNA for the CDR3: TGCAGCGGCTTACTAGCGGGTGAGGCTCGGTACAATGAGCAGTTCTTC. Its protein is CSGLLAGEARYNEQFF.

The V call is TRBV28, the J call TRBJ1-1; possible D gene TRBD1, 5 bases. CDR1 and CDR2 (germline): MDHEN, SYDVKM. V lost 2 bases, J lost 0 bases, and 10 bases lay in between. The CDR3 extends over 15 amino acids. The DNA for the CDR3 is TGTGCCAGCAGTTTAGCGACAGCCATGAACACTGAAGCTTTCTTT. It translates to CASSLATAMNTEAFF. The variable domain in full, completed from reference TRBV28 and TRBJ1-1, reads DVKVTQSSRYLVKRTGEKVFLECVQDMDHENMFWYRQDPGLGLRLIYFSYDVKMKEKGDIPEGYSVSREKKERFSLILESASTNQTSMYLCASSLATAMNTEAFFGQGTRLTVV.

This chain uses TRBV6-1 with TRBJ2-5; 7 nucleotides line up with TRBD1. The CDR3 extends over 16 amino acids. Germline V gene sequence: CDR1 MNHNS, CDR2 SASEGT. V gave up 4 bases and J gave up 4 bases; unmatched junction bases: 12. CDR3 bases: TGTGCCAGCAGTGTCGGGACAGCCCCAGTTAGAGAGACCCAGTACTTC. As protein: CASSVGTAPVRETQYF.

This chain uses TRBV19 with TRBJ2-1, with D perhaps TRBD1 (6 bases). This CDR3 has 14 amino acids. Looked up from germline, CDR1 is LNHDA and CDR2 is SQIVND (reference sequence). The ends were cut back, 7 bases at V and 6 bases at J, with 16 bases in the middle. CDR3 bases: TGTGCCAGTAATACCCCGGGACACAGCAATGAGCAGTTCTTC. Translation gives CASNTPGHSNEQFF.

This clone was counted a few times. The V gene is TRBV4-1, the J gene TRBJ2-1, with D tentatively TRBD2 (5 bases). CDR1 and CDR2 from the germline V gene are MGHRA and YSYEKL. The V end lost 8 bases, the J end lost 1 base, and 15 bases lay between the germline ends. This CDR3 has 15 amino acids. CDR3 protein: CASWTLSHSYNEQFF. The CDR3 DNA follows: TGCGCCAGCTGGACTCTCTCTCATTCCTACAATGAGCAGTTCTTC.

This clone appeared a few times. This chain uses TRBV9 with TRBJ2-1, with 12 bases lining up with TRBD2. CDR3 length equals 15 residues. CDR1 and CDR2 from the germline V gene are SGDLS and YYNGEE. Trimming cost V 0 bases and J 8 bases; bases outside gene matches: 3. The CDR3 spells CASSVGTSGIDEQFF. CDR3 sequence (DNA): TGTGCCAGCAGCGTAGGGACTAGCGGGATTGATGAGCAGTTCTTC.

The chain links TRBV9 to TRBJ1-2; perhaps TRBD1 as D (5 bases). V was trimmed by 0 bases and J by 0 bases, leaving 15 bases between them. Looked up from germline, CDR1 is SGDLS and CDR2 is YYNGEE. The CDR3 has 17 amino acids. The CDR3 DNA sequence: TGTGCCAGCAGCGTAGCTGAACAGGATTATACTAACTATGGCTACACCTTC. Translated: CASSVAEQDYTNYGYTF. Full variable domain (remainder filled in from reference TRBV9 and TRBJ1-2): DSGVTQTPKHLITATGQRVTLRCSPRSGDLSVYWYQQSLDQGLQFLIQYYNGEERAKGNILERFSAQQFPDLHSELNLSSLELGDSALYFCASSVAEQDYTNYGYTFGSGTRLTVV.

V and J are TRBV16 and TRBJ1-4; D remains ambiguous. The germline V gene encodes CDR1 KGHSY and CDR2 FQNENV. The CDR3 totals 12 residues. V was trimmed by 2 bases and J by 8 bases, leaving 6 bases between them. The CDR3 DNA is TGTGCCAGCAGCCAAGGAGGAGAAAAACTGTTTTTT. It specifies CASSQGGEKLFF.

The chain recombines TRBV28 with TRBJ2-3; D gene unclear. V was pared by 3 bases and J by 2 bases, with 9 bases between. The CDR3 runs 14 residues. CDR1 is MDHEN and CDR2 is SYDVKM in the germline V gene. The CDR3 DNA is TGTGCCAGCAGTTTCGATGACAACACAGATACGCAGTATTTT. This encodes CASSFDDNTDTQYF.

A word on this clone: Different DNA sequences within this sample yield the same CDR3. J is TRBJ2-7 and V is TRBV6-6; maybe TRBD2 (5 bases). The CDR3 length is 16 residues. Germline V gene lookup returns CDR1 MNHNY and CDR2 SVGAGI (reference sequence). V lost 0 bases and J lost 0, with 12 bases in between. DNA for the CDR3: TGTGCCAGCAGTTACTCACGGGATACTATCTCCTACGAGCAGTACTTC. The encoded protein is CASSYSRDTISYEQYF.

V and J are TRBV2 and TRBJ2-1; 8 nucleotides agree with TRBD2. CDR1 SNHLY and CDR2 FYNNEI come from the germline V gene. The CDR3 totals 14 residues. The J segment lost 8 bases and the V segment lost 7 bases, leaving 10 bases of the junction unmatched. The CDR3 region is CASNTGTRVDEQFF. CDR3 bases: TGTGCCAGCAACACAGGGACTAGGGTCGATGAGCAGTTCTTC. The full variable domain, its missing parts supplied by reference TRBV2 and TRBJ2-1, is EPEVTQTPSHQVTQMGQEVILRCVPISNHLYFYWYRQILGQKVEFLVSFYNNEISEKSEIFDDQFSVERPDGSNFTLKIRSTKLEDSAMYFCASNTGTRVDEQFFGPGTRLTVL.

CDR3 nucleotides: TGCGCCAGCAGCCGCGGACCGGGACAGACGCAGTATTTT. Translation gives CASSRGPGQTQYF. The chain has TRBV4-1 and TRBJ2-3; TRBD1 matches 7 bases. Germline V CDR1 and CDR2: MGHRA, YSYEKL. J lost 9 bases, V lost 4 bases, and 7 bases had no gene match. This CDR3 has 13 residues.

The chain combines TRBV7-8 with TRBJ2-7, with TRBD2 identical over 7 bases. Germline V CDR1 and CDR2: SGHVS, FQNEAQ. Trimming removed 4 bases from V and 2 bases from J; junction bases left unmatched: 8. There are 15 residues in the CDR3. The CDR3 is CASSSTAGTPYEQYF. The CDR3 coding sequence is TGTGCCAGCAGCTCAACAGCGGGGACCCCCTACGAGCAGTACTTC.

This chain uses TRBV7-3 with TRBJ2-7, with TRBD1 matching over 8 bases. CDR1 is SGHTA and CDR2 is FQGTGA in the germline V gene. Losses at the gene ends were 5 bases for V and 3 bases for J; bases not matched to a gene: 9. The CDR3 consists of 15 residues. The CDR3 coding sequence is TGTGCCAGCAGCATTTCAGGGGGCTTGGGCTACGAGCAGTACTTC. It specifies CASSISGGLGYEQYF.

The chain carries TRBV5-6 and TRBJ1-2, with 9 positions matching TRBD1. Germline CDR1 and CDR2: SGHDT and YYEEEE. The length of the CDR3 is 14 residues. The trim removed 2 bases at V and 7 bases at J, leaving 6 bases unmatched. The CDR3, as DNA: TGTGCCAGCAGCTTAGGGGGGACAGGGCCTGGCTACACCTTC. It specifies CASSLGGTGPGYTF.